This TCR beta chain was found in a study of blood T cells in healthy people across ages. A second PCR of about 7 to 12 cycles used a sample-barcoded 5' primer and a J-beta primer mix. TCRdb reanalysed the 5' RACE reads using MiXCR and keeps one entry per CDR3 protein. The top ten clones hold around 40% of a sample with around 750,000 distinct CDR3 sequences, about 55% of them seen once. This CDR3 is built from 12 residues. Trimming pared 9 bases from V and 3 bases from J, leaving 6 bases between. The chain employs TRBV12-3 or TRBV12-4 and TRBJ2-6, with D hard to call. Sequencing was carried out using blood. The TCR comes from an elderly man in good health. The CDR3, as DNA: TGTGCCAGTAAAATTGGGGCCAACGTCCTGACTTTC. The encoded protein is CASKIGANVLTF.